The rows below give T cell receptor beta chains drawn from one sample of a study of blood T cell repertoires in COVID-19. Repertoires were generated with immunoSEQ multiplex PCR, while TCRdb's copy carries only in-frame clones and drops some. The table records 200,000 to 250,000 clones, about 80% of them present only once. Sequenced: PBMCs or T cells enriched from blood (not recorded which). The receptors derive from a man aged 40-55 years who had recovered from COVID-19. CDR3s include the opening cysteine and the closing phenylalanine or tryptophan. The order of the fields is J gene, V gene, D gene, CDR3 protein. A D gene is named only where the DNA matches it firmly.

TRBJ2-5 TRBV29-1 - CSVEDGRTQYF
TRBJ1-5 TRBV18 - CASLTDLNQPQHF
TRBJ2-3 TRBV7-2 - CASSRRVPGTDTQYF
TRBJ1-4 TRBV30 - CAGIQAFLHNEKLFF
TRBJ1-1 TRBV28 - CASSLTLNTEAFF
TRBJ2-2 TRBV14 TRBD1 CASSQGQGTNTGELFF
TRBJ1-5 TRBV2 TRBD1 CASSEPGQRNQPQHF
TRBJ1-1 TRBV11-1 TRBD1 CASSLTGGTEAFF
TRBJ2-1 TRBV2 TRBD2 CASIGLAGSDSYNEQFF
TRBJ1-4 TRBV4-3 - CASSQERGRSQLFF
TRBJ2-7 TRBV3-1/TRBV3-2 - CASSQDPKGTGYEQYF
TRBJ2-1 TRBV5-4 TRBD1 CASSRTGGNEQFF
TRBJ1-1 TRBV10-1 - CASRDSLNTEAFF
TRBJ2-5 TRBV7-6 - CASSLASVVGETQYF
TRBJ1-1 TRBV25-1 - CASSEERATFF
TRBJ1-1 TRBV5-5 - CASSLVGAGEAFF
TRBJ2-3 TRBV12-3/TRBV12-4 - CASSLYVTQYF
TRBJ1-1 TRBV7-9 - CASSFLSAGLRAFF
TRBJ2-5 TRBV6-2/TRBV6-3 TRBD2 CASSWTSGTGRETQYF
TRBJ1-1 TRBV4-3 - CASSQAEHRARGAFF
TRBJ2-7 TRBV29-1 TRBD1 CSVGLQRQGPTYEQYF
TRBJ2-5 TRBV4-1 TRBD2 CASSHPKGTSLQETQYF
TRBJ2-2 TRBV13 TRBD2 CASSLGGLGTNTGELFF
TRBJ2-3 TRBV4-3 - CASSPPQDTSTDTQYF
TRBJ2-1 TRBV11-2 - CASSLVPAGPYNEQFF
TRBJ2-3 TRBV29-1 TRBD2 CSVEEWGGSTDTQYF
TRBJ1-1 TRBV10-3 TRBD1 CAIRKWTGDGNTEAFF
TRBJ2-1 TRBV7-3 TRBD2 CASSLSSGGRYNEQFF
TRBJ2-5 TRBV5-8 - CASSLTRVGQYF
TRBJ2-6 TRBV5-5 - CASSFVGTSSGANVLTF
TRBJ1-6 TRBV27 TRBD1 CASSFSEGAQSYNSPLHF
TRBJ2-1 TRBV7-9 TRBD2 CASSLGSGRRDEQFF
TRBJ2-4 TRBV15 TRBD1 CATSRRTGNKNIQYF
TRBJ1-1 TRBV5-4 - CASSLGGRTLNTEAFF